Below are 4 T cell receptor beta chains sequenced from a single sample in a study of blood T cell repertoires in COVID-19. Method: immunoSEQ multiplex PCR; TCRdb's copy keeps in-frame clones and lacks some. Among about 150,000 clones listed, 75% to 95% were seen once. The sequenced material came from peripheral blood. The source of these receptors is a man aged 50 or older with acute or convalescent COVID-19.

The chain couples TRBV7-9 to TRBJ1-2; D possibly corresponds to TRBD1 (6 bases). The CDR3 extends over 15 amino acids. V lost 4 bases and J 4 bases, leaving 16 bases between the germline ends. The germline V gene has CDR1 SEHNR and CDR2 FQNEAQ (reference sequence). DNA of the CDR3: TGTGCCAGCAGCTCTGGAACGGAAGGGGGCTATGGCTACACCTTC. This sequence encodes CASSSGTEGGYGYTF.

DNA for the CDR3: TGTGCCAGCTCACCTCGGGAGGGGCATCAGCCCCAGCATTTT. Its protein product is CASSPREGHQPQHF. The rearrangement joins TRBV18 to TRBJ1-5; possibly TRBD1 for D (5 bases). Trimming cost V 3 bases and J 5 bases, with 11 bases left between them. The germline CDR1 and CDR2 sequences are KGHSH and LQKENI. The CDR3 loop spans 14 amino acids.

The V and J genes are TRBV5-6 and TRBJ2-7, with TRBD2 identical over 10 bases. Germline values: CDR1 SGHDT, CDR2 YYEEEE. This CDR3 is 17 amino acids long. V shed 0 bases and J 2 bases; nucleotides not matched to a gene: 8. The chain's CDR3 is CASSLGLAGVTPYEQYF. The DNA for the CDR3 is TGTGCCAGCAGCTTGGGGCTAGCGGGAGTCACCCCCTACGAGCAGTACTTC.

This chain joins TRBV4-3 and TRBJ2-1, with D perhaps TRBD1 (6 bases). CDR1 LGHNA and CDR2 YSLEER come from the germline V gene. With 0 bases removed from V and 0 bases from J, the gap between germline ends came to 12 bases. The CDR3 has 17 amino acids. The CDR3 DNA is TGCGCCAGCAGCCAAGATGATGGGGGCAGCTCCTACAATGAGCAGTTCTTC. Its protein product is CASSQDDGGSSYNEQFF.